The 30 T cell receptor beta chains below come from one sample, sequenced in a study of spatial heterogeneity in lung cancer. MiXCR, applied by TCRdb to the 5' RACE reads, yields one record per CDR3 protein. The table lists about 27,000 distinct CDR3 sequences, 5.4% of them singletons. Time point described: blood at routine non-recurrence follow-up after resection. This sample comprised PBMCs, obtained at follow-up. The receptors shown here come from a female donor with early-stage non-small cell lung cancer.

This clonotype was observed many times. The gene calls are TRBV9 and TRBJ2-1, with 7 bases matching TRBD2. Germline CDR1 reads SGDLS; CDR2 reads YYNGEE. The CDR3 has 14 amino acids. V lost 0 bases and J lost 6; bases outside the gene matches: 3. The CDR3 DNA sequence: TGTGCCAGCAGCGTAGCGGCTAGCGGCAATGAGCAGTTCTTC. Its protein is CASSVAASGNEQFF.

This clonotype has a count of ten or more. The chain uses TRBV6-2 or TRBV6-3 and TRBJ2-4; D gene uncertain. Germline CDR1 is MNHEY and CDR2 is SVGEGT. The CDR3 has 13 amino acids. Trimming stripped 4 bases from V and 11 bases from J, with 15 bases between. CDR3 amino acids: CASSLGSGLVQYF. CDR3 nucleotides: TGTGCCAGCAGTTTAGGCTCCGGCCTAGTTCAGTACTTC.

This clonotype was seen many times. The chain recombines TRBV29-1 with TRBJ2-1, with D perhaps given as TRBD1 or TRBD2 (6 bases each). Per germline, CDR1 SQVTM and CDR2 ANQGSEA. Trimming cost V 4 bases and J 3 bases, with 10 bases left between them. The CDR3 runs to 13 residues. CDR3 nucleotides: TGCAGCGTTGCGGGGGCTGTCTACAATGAGCAGTTCTTC. Residues: CSVAGAVYNEQFF.

In this sample, this clonotype turned up many times. V gene TRBV4-2 combines with J gene TRBJ1-5; unclear D gene. V gave up 0 bases and J gave up 0 bases, with 6 bases separating them. CDR1 and CDR2 (germline): LGHNA, YNFKEQ. CDR3 length equals 15 residues. CDR3 sequence (DNA): TGTGCCAGCAGCCAAGAATCAAATAGCAATCAGCCCCAGCATTTT. Its protein is CASSQESNSNQPQHF.

This clonotype was observed at least ten times. The chain couples TRBV19 to TRBJ1-2; D is possibly TRBD1 (6 bases). Deletions cut 6 bases from V and 2 bases from J, with 13 bases between. CDR3 length: 14 residues. Germline V lookup: CDR1 LNHDA, CDR2 SQIVND (reference sequence). This CDR3 is CASRGQLENYGYTF. CDR3 DNA sequence: TGTGCCAGTAGAGGACAGCTAGAAAACTATGGCTACACCTTC.

This clonotype was observed many times. This chain joins TRBV30 and TRBJ2-7, with TRBD2 identical over 7 bases. Germline loops: CDR1 GTSNPN, CDR2 SVGIG (reference sequence). This CDR3 has 12 amino acids. V trimming: 6 bases; J trimming: 2 bases; junction bases outside the gene matches: 4. The CDR3 region has the DNA TGTGCCTGCAGCGGGAAAACCTACGAGCAGTACTTC. Residues: CACSGKTYEQYF.

At least ten counts were recorded for this clonotype. The chain carries TRBV7-2 and TRBJ2-7; D could derive from TRBD1 or TRBD2 (5 bases each). CDR3 size: 13 residues. CDR1 and CDR2 (germline): SGHTA, FQGNSA. Trimming shortened V by 5 bases and J by 9 bases, and 17 bases separated the two germline ends. The CDR3 DNA sequence: TGTGCCAGCAGCCCCGACAGCGGCCCCCGGCAGTACTTC. This codes for CASSPDSGPRQYF.

This clonotype was found many times. The rearrangement joins TRBV5-1 to TRBJ2-3; 7 bases align to TRBD1. The ends lost 4 bases at V and 3 bases at J; junction bases unmatched: 5. This CDR3 region has 14 residues. Germline V gene data show CDR1 as SGHRS and CDR2 as YFSETQ. The CDR3 DNA is TGCGCCAGCAGCACCCGACAGGGTACAGATACGCAGTATTTT. This encodes CASSTRQGTDTQYF.

This clonotype has only a few counts. DNA for the CDR3: TGTGCCAGCAGTTTATTGGGACTAGCGGTTAGCACAGATACGCAGTATTTT. It codes for CASSLLGLAVSTDTQYF. The rearrangement joins TRBV27 to TRBJ2-3, with TRBD2 matching 11 bases. The length of the CDR3 is 17 residues. V was pared by 1 base and J by 0 bases, with 3 bases of the junction left unmatched. Germline V gene data show CDR1 as MNHEY and CDR2 as SMNVEV (reference sequence).

V is TRBV6-2 or TRBV6-3 and J is TRBJ2-5; TRBD1 agrees at 8 bases. Germline CDR1 reads MNHEY; CDR2 reads SVGEGT. This CDR3 region has 14 residues. Trimming took 4 bases from V and 5 from J; bases not matched to a gene: 6. Here the CDR3 DNA reads TGTGCCAGCAGTTCCGCCGGGACAGGCGAGACCCAGTACTTC. Its translation is CASSSAGTGETQYF.

This clonotype has a count of ten or more. The V and J genes are TRBV7-2 and TRBJ2-1; D may correspond to TRBD1 or TRBD2 (6 bases each). V dropped 1 base and J dropped 9 bases, with 28 bases sitting between them. Germline CDR1 reads SGHTA; CDR2 reads FQGNSA. CDR3 length equals 19 residues. CDR3 region: CASSLGPPSGGLEGSEQFF. The CDR3 DNA reads TGTGCCAGCAGCTTAGGGCCCCCTTCCGGGGGCCTCGAGGGAAGTGAGCAGTTCTTC.

Ten or more counts support this clonotype. V is TRBV28 and J is TRBJ1-5, with 8 bases aligning to TRBD1. The CDR3 runs 15 residues. The germline V gene encodes CDR1 MDHEN and CDR2 SYDVKM. V was clipped by 6 bases and J by 6 bases; unmatched bases: 10. CDR3: CASSIPTGGFQPQHF. For the CDR3, the DNA is TGTGCCAGCAGCATCCCAACAGGGGGGTTTCAGCCCCAGCATTTT.

This clonotype was seen ten or more times. The rearrangement joins TRBV11-1 to TRBJ2-1; TRBD2 aligns across 8 bases. Trimming removed 6 bases from V and 1 base from J; junction bases left unmatched: 8. The CDR3 is 16 amino acids. Germline V CDR1 and CDR2: SGHAT, FQDESV (reference sequence). The DNA for the CDR3 is TGTGCCAGCAGTATGACCGGGACTAGATCCTACAATGAGCAGTTCTTC. Its translation is CASSMTGTRSYNEQFF.

This clonotype occurred many times. V and J are TRBV2 and TRBJ2-1; D not certain. The germline V gene encodes CDR1 SNHLY and CDR2 FYNNEI. This CDR3 contains 12 residues. Trimming took 3 bases from V and 14 from J, leaving 14 bases between them. The CDR3 DNA reads TGTGCCAGCAGTGAGAGTCCCCTCGTCAAGTTCTTC. Translating gives CASSESPLVKFF.

The chain employs TRBV7-9 and TRBJ2-5; D is perhaps TRBD2 (5 bases). V lost 1 base and J 4 bases, leaving 13 bases between the germline ends. The CDR3 spans 15 residues. In germline, CDR1 is SEHNR, CDR2 FQNEAQ (reference sequence). CDR3 sequence (DNA): TGTGCCAGCAGCTTAGGGAGGTCAAGTGGAGAGACCCAGTACTTC. This codes for CASSLGRSSGETQYF.

In its sample, this clonotype ranks as medium-sized. The chain has TRBV4-3 and TRBJ1-6, with 7 bases aligning to TRBD1. CDR1 LGHNA and CDR2 YSLEER come from the germline V gene. The CDR3 is made up of 16 amino acids. Losses at the gene ends were 0 bases for V and 7 bases for J; bases not matched to a gene: 6. The CDR3 sequence: CASSQDWTGTNSPLHF. The CDR3 coding sequence is TGCGCCAGCAGCCAAGACTGGACAGGAACGAATTCACCCCTCCACTTT.

At least ten counts were recorded for this clonotype. The chain combines TRBV7-2 with TRBJ2-1, with 11 bases lining up with TRBD1. Germline assignment: CDR1 SGHTA and CDR2 FQGNSA. CDR3 length: 14 residues. With 4 bases clipped from V and 7 bases from J, the junction kept 3 bases outside the gene matches. The CDR3 reads CASSSGQGANEQFF. CDR3 sequence (DNA): TGTGCCAGCAGCTCAGGACAGGGGGCAAATGAGCAGTTCTTC.

This clonotype was seen more than once but under ten times. This chain links TRBV5-4 with TRBJ2-3, with 11 nucleotides matching TRBD1. CDR3 size: 17 residues. Per the germline V gene, CDR1 is SGHNT and CDR2 is YYREEE (reference sequence). J was trimmed by 3 bases and V by 4 bases; bases with no gene match: 10. CDR3 amino acids: CASSPGHGTGGTDTQYF. The DNA for the CDR3 is TGTGCCAGCAGCCCGGGACACGGGACAGGGGGTACAGATACGCAGTATTTT.

The chain combines TRBV5-4 with TRBJ2-5; D is perhaps TRBD2 (6 bases). The V and J ends lost 0 bases and 3 bases respectively, with 9 bases between them. The CDR3 consists of 14 residues. Looked up from germline, CDR1 is SGHNT and CDR2 is YYREEE (reference sequence). The CDR3 region has the DNA TGTGCCAGCAGCTTGGCGTCGGGGGAAGAGACCCAGTACTTC. Translation: CASSLASGEETQYF.

This clonotype appeared many times. The chain couples TRBV30 to TRBJ2-3; 12 bases are shared with TRBD2. The CDR3 spans 15 residues. V trimming: 1 base; J trimming: 4 bases; junction bases outside the gene matches: 3. Looked up from germline, CDR1 is GTSNPN and CDR2 is SVGIG (reference sequence). CDR3 DNA: TGTGCCTGGAGTGGCCGACTAGCGGGGGCAGATACGCAGTATTTT. It specifies CAWSGRLAGADTQYF.

This clonotype occurred many times. The gene calls are TRBV7-2 and TRBJ2-2; D uncertain. Trimming removed 1 base at V and 3 bases at J, with 12 bases between. The CDR3 sequence is 16 residues long. From germline, CDR1 is SGHTA and CDR2 FQGNSA. The CDR3, as DNA: TGTGCCAGCAGCTTAGTTTTCGCCAAAGACACCGGGGAGCTGTTTTTT. Protein sequence: CASSLVFAKDTGELFF. Using reference TRBV7-2 and TRBJ2-2 for the parts outside the CDR3, the full variable domain is GAGVSQSPSNKVTEKGKDVELRCDPISGHTALYWYRQSLGQGLEFLIYFQGNSAPDKSGLPSDRFSAERTGGSVSTLTIQRTQQEDSAVYLCASSLVFAKDTGELFFGEGSRLTVL.

This clonotype was picked up many times. In nucleotides, the CDR3 is TGTGCCAGCAGCGGGCTAGCGGGGGAGCAGTACTTC. It codes for CASSGLAGEQYF. The chain recombines TRBV13 with TRBJ2-7; 9 nucleotides line up with TRBD2. CDR1 PRHDT and CDR2 FYEKMQ come from the germline V gene (reference sequence). The CDR3 is 12 amino acids. J lost 7 bases, V lost 5 bases, and 3 bases had no gene match.

This clonotype was recorded many times. The chain carries TRBV4-2 and TRBJ2-1; 10 bases fit TRBD2. The germline V gene has CDR1 LGHNA and CDR2 YNFKEQ. The CDR3 is made up of 16 amino acids. With 4 bases clipped from V and 7 bases from J, the junction kept 10 bases outside the gene matches. CDR3 nucleotide sequence: TGTGCCAGCAGCCCCTTAGCGGGAGGAAAGGGGAATGAGCAGTTCTTC. Protein product: CASSPLAGGKGNEQFF.

In this sample, this clonotype turned up a few times. The chain links TRBV6-2 or TRBV6-3 to TRBJ2-3, with D possibly matching TRBD2 (6 bases). Germline values: CDR1 MNHEY, CDR2 SVGEGT. This CDR3 has 16 residues. Trimming took off 7 bases at V and 1 base at J, with 18 bases between the two ends. The CDR3 DNA reads as TGTGCCAGCAATCATATGGGGGGTCGCGGCACAGATACGCAGTATTTT. It specifies CASNHMGGRGTDTQYF.

This clonotype was counted many times. The J gene is TRBJ2-1, the V gene TRBV7-2, with TRBD1 identical over 7 bases. This CDR3 is built from 18 residues. Looked up from germline, CDR1 is SGHTA and CDR2 is FQGNSA. V trimming: 5 bases; J trimming: 5 bases; junction bases outside the gene matches: 18. The CDR3 spells CASSPRYRDSPHDNEQFF. The DNA for the CDR3 is TGTGCCAGCAGCCCACGTTACAGGGACAGCCCCCATGACAATGAGCAGTTCTTC.

This clonotype showed up just a few times. The genes are TRBV4-2 and TRBJ2-2, with 15 bases identical to TRBD2. This CDR3 has 18 residues. After removal of 4 bases from V and 6 bases from J, the junction contained 9 bases not matched to a gene. In germline, CDR1 is LGHNA, CDR2 YNFKEQ. CDR3 in amino acids: CASSPLGLAGGGAGELFF. The CDR3 region has the DNA TGTGCCAGCAGCCCCCTGGGACTAGCGGGGGGTGGGGCCGGGGAGCTGTTTTTT.

This clonotype was seen repeatedly, ten times or more. The chain links TRBV20-1 to TRBJ2-5; no reliable D call. The CDR3 has 12 residues. Trimming took 1 base from V and 5 from J, leaving 8 bases between them. Germline values: CDR1 DFQATT, CDR2 SNEGSKA (reference sequence). The CDR3 reads CSARGLGETQYF. The CDR3 DNA reads TGCAGTGCTAGAGGTCTGGGGGAGACCCAGTACTTC.

This clonotype was observed at least ten times. The chain has TRBV6-5 and TRBJ2-7, with 8 nucleotides matching TRBD1. Per the germline V gene, CDR1 is MNHEY and CDR2 is SVGAGI. The CDR3 covers 15 residues. The V and J ends lost 6 bases and 5 bases, in that order; junction bases with no gene match: 12. CDR3: CASSYLGQGANEQYF. The CDR3 coding sequence is TGTGCCAGCAGCTACCTGGGCCAGGGGGCCAACGAGCAGTACTTC.

This clonotype appeared many times. The gene calls are TRBV20-1 and TRBJ1-5; 11 bases are shared with TRBD1. Unmatched junction bases numbered 5, after V lost 5 bases and J lost 5 bases. From germline, CDR1 is DFQATT and CDR2 SNEGSKA (reference sequence). The length of the CDR3 is 14 residues. The CDR3 region has the DNA TGCAGTGCTTCACGGGACAGGGGGGATCAGCCCCAGCATTTT. Translating gives CSASRDRGDQPQHF.

Ten or more counts support this clonotype. The genes are TRBV7-7 and TRBJ2-5; 8 bases match TRBD1. Trimming took 5 bases from V and 7 from J; bases not matched to a gene: 6. Germline V CDR1 and CDR2: SSHAT, FNYEAQ (reference sequence). The length of the CDR3 is 13 residues. This chain's CDR3 is CASSQDRVGTQYF. CDR3 nucleotide sequence: TGTGCCAGCAGCCAGGACAGGGTGGGGACCCAGTACTTC.